Following are 3 T cell receptor beta chains from one sample sequenced in a study of regulatory T cells in long-lasting Graves disease. Time point noted: newly diagnosed GD, antithyroid drugs for less than 3 months. The TCR library was made from RNA extracted from PBMCs. Arm-PCR with iRepertoire HTBI primers amplified the CDR3 regions for these TCR beta libraries. Each CDR3 protein gets one entry after TCRdb re-called the multiplex PCR reads with MiXCR. Of under 250,000 distinct CDR3 sequences in the sample, roughly a fifth were seen once. Another study also made use of these data, one on T cells in Graves' hyperthyroidism and ophthalmopathy.

Sequencing used peripheral blood mononuclear cells (PBMCs), obtained at new diagnosis, from a patient treated with antithyroid drugs. These receptors all stem from a woman aged 30 to 39 with Graves disease.

The chain couples TRBV7-9 to TRBJ1-1; no clear D gene. The germline CDR1 and CDR2 sequences are SEHNR and FQNEAQ (reference sequence). The CDR3 contains 13 residues. V dropped 4 bases and J dropped 6 bases, with 12 bases sitting between them. The CDR3 here is CASSSDDLAEAFF. In DNA form, the CDR3 reads TGTGCCAGCAGCTCGGACGACCTCGCTGAAGCTTTCTTT.

This clonotype was counted at least ten times. This chain links TRBV7-3 with TRBJ2-3; tentative D call: TRBD2 (5 bases). Trimming took 1 base from V and 2 from J, leaving 7 bases between them. The CDR3 contains 14 residues. CDR1 is SGHTA, CDR2 FQGTGA, per germline. In nucleotides, the CDR3 is TGTGCCAGCAGCTTAAACGGGAACACAGATACGCAGTATTTT. It encodes CASSLNGNTDTQYF.

As regards this clonotype: A much larger clone differs from this one at a single base, so this may be a read error. V usage is TRBV20-1 and J usage is TRBJ2-5; D might be TRBD2 (6 bases). The CDR3 spans 13 residues. V was clipped by 3 bases and J by 1 base, with 9 bases between them. Germline assignment: CDR1 DFQATT and CDR2 SNEGSKA (reference sequence). CDR3 region: CSASPGVQETQYF. The CDR3 DNA is TGCAGTGCTAGTCCGGGGGTCCAAGAGACCCAGTACTTC.